The entry below describes one T cell receptor beta chain. It may be a read error: a sequence one base away is much more abundant. The CDR3 contains 15 residues. V was shortened by 1 base and J by 6 bases, with 16 bases between the two germline ends. Looked up from germline, CDR1 is SGHTA and CDR2 is FQGNSA. TCR beta CDR3 sequences were amplified from RNA transcripts. The study used the HTBI primer set for a first-round RT-PCR of the TCR CDR3. TCRdb re-called the multiplex PCR reads with MiXCR, one entry per CDR3 protein. The sample records roughly 290,000 distinct CDR3 sequences, over 15% being singletons. The entry originates in a study of T cells in Graves' hyperthyroidism and ophthalmopathy. Inclusion characteristics of ophthalmopathy patients comprised a Clinical Activity Score of at least 3, a NOSPECS grade of at least 4, and duration under 3 months.

The TCR sequence derives from a woman aged 60 to 75 with Graves' ophthalmopathy. Sequencing was performed on blood. The V gene is TRBV7-2, the J gene TRBJ2-7, with D possibly being TRBD2 (6 bases). CDR3 DNA: TGTGCCAGCAGCTTAGTGGCGGGAATGGTAGGCGAGCAGTACTTC. This codes for CASSLVAGMVGEQYF.